The 8 T cell receptor beta chains below were found in one sample sequenced in a study of PD-L1 blockade in urothelial cancer. Clones were sequenced by immunoSEQ multiplex PCR, and TCRdb holds only the in-frame ones, with some missing. The sample has more than 15,000 clones, roughly 87% seen once. The specimen was PBMCs, collected around atezolizumab (anti-PD-L1) treatment. The source of these receptors is a man aged 50 to 59 with urothelial cancer.

The rearrangement uses TRBV6-6 and TRBJ1-2, with 8 positions matching TRBD1. From germline, CDR1 is MNHNY and CDR2 SVGAGI (reference sequence). With 4 bases clipped from V and 4 bases from J, the junction kept 8 bases outside the gene matches. The CDR3 totals 15 residues. The DNA of the CDR3 is TGTGCCAGCAGTTCCCCGGGACAGGTTTTCTATGGCTACACCTTC. Residues: CASSSPGQVFYGYTF.

The chain recombines TRBV9 with TRBJ2-7; 8 nucleotides align to TRBD1. This CDR3 contains 15 residues. V trimming: 0 bases; J trimming: 4 bases; junction bases outside the gene matches: 6. The germline CDR1 and CDR2 sequences are SGDLS and YYNGEE. CDR3 coding DNA: TGTGCCAGCAGCGTAGAGACAGGGGTCAAATACGAGCAGTACTTC. Its protein is CASSVETGVKYEQYF.

V and J are TRBV7-9 and TRBJ2-2; D perhaps matches TRBD1 (6 bases). Germline V gene data show CDR1 as SEHNR and CDR2 as FQNEAQ (reference sequence). The ends were cut back, 6 bases at V and 2 bases at J, with 13 bases in the middle. This CDR3 comprises 15 residues. In nucleotides, the CDR3 is TGTGCCAGCAGACCCCCGGGACACAACACCGGGGAGCTGTTTTTT. Residues: CASRPPGHNTGELFF.

The rearrangement links TRBV5-4 to TRBJ2-7; 8 nucleotides agree with TRBD2. V lost 0 bases to trimming and J lost 5 bases; unmatched junction nucleotides: 4. CDR1 and CDR2 from the germline V gene are SGHNT and YYREEE (reference sequence). The CDR3 runs to 14 residues. Written as DNA, the CDR3 is TGTGCCAGCAGCTTGGTAGCGGGATCGGACGAGCAGTACTTC. This sequence encodes CASSLVAGSDEQYF.

The chain is built from TRBV11-3 and TRBJ2-1; a weak D match, TRBD2 (5 bases). The CDR3 length is 16 residues. The V gene lost 1 base and the J gene lost 0 bases, with 10 bases spanning the gap. Germline CDR1 is SGHNT and CDR2 is YENEEA. CDR3 coding DNA: TGTGCCAGCAGCTTAGGGCGCCTAGCCTCCTACAATGAGCAGTTCTTC. Protein sequence: CASSLGRLASYNEQFF. Full variable domain (missing parts from reference TRBV11-3 and TRBJ2-1): EAGVVQSPRYKIIEKKQPVAFWCNPISGHNTLYWYLQNLGQGPELLIRYENEEAVDDSQLPKDRFSAERLKGVDSTLKIQPAELGDSAVYLCASSLGRLASYNEQFFGPGTRLTVL.

The V and J genes are TRBV29-1 and TRBJ2-4; TRBD1 agrees at 10 bases. Germline V CDR1 and CDR2: SQVTM, ANQGSEA. This CDR3 has 13 amino acids. Trimming cost V 4 bases and J 6 bases; bases outside gene matches: 3. This CDR3 is CSVVWDRGNIQYF. The CDR3 bases are TGCAGCGTTGTTTGGGACAGGGGAAACATTCAGTACTTC. The entire variable domain, with the rest obtained from reference TRBV29-1 and TRBJ2-4, is as follows: SAVISQKPSRDICQRGTSLTIQCQVDSQVTMMFWYRQQPGQSLTLIATANQGSEATYESGFVIDKFPISRPNLTFSTLTVSNMSPEDSSIYLCSVVWDRGNIQYFGAGTRLSVL.

The chain carries TRBV14 and TRBJ2-4, with a tentative D call TRBD1 (5 bases). Trimming pared 0 bases from V and 5 bases from J, leaving 14 bases between. The length of the CDR3 is 16 residues. Germline CDR1 reads SGHDN; CDR2 reads FVKESK. This chain's CDR3 is CASSQETWGGQNIQYF. For the CDR3, the DNA is TGTGCCAGCAGCCAAGAAACATGGGGCGGACAAAACATTCAGTACTTC. Full variable domain (missing parts from reference TRBV14 and TRBJ2-4): EAGVTQFPSHSVIEKGQTVTLRCDPISGHDNLYWYRRVMGKEIKFLLHFVKESKQDESGMPNNRFLAERTGGTYSTLKVQPAELEDSGVYFCASSQETWGGQNIQYFGAGTRLSVL.

The rearrangement uses TRBV4-1 and TRBJ2-1; TRBD2 agrees at 9 bases. The germline CDR1 and CDR2 sequences are MGHRA and YSYEKL. This CDR3 contains 18 residues. V dropped 0 bases and J dropped 1; count of bases not matched to a gene: 7. The CDR3 coding sequence is TGCGCCAGCAGCCAAGATCATTGGCGGGGGGGTTCCTACAATGAGCAGTTCTTC. Translation: CASSQDHWRGGSYNEQFF.